The sequence of this TCR beta chain was determined in a study of OX40 agonist ivuxolimab in advanced cancers. Findings and caveats of the study: CD8+ T cells (on average) carried more expanded clones than CD4+ T cells. At doses 0.1 to 3.0 mg/kg, CD4+ and CD8+ clones expanded.

Autoimmune disease history or systemic immunosuppression was exclusionary. This clone has a handful of counts. Its antigen is not known. The sample holds other DNA sequences that translate to the same CDR3. Sequenced by immunoSEQ multiplex PCR; TCRdb stores in-frame clones only, minus some. Here the sample spans around 64,000 clones, 80% being singletons. This CDR3 comprises 13 residues. The germline V gene encodes CDR1 LGHNA and CDR2 YNFKEQ. With 1 base removed from V and 6 bases from J, the gap between germline ends came to 8 bases. This clonotype was obtained from an adult with an advanced solid tumor such as melanoma, head and neck, liver or kidney cancer. Sequences were derived from CD4+ or CD8+ T cells sorted from blood, sampled in a trial of the OX40 agonist ivuxolimab. The chain recombines TRBV4-2 with TRBJ2-3; tentative D call: TRBD2 (5 bases). As DNA, the CDR3 is TGTGCCAGCAGCCAAGGGTTAGCGGATACGCAGTATTTT. This encodes CASSQGLADTQYF.